The rows below give T cell receptor beta chains drawn from one sample of a study of vaccination and CD4 T cells after COVID-19. TCRdb analysed the PCR reads with MiXCR anew, one entry per CDR3 protein. This sample has approximately 6,500 distinct CDR3 sequences, with less than 50% found just once. Their antigens are not known. Sequenced material: CD4+ T cells from blood, cultured in vitro. The origin of the receptors is a human donor in good health. Both conserved end residues are part of each CDR3. The order of the fields is D gene, clone size, J gene, CDR3 length, V gene, CDR3 protein, CDR3 DNA. The D gene is left open where the match is weak. A clone size is listed for some rows: how often the clone was seen (once, few, many), or a class if it is expanded.

>TRBD1|NA|TRBJ1-6|14|TRBV6-2/TRBV6-3
CASSSGQGNSPLHF
TGTGCCAGCAGTTCGGGACAGGGCAATTCACCCCTCCACTTT
>TRBD1|NA|TRBJ2-5|14|TRBV6-1
CASSNRGLGETQYF
TGTGCCAGCAGTAACAGGGGTTTGGGAGAGACCCAGTACTTC
>TRBD2|NA|TRBJ2-5|15|TRBV20-1
CSAPSGGTNQETQYF
TGCAGTGCCCCTAGCGGGGGGACCAACCAAGAGACCCAGTACTTC
>NA|few|TRBJ1-5|13|TRBV30
CAWSVGGNQPQHF
TGTGCCTGGAGTGTCGGGGGGAATCAGCCCCAGCATTTT
>NA|NA|TRBJ1-5|12|TRBV19
CASSIGREPQHF
TGTGCCAGTAGTATTGGCCGTGAGCCCCAGCATTTT
>TRBD1|NA|TRBJ2-2|15|TRBV20-1
CSARRQGPNTGELFF
TGCAGTGCGAGACGACAGGGACCGAACACCGGGGAGCTGTTTTTT
>TRBD1|NA|TRBJ2-2|18|TRBV7-8
CASSSGQGARVNTGELFF
TGTGCCAGCAGCTCGGGACAGGGGGCGCGGGTAAACACCGGGGAGCTGTTTTTT
>NA|NA|TRBJ1-2|14|TRBV27
CASSLGLGISGYTF
TGTGCCAGCAGTTTAGGTCTGGGTATCTCTGGCTACACCTTC
>TRBD2|NA|TRBJ2-7|13|TRBV20-1
CSAGPSGSYEQYF
TGCAGTGCTGGACCTAGCGGCTCCTACGAGCAGTACTTC
>NA|NA|TRBJ1-2|17|TRBV18
CASSQLGTETSNYGYTF
TGTGCCAGCTCACAGCTAGGGACCGAGACCTCTAACTATGGCTACACCTTC
>TRBD1|few|TRBJ2-2|15|TRBV6-2/TRBV6-3
CASSYGTGDTGELFF
TGTGCCAGCAGTTACGGGACAGGGGACACCGGGGAGCTGTTTTTT
>TRBD1|NA|TRBJ1-2|12|TRBV20-1
CSVGQGNYGYTF
TGCAGTGTCGGACAGGGAAACTATGGCTACACCTTC
>NA|NA|TRBJ2-2|16|TRBV5-1
CASSSTNIRQTGELFF
TGCGCCAGCAGCTCAACCAATATACGACAGACCGGGGAGCTGTTTTTT
>NA|NA|TRBJ1-1|13|TRBV24-1
CATSRGPDTEAFF
TGTGCCACCAGCCGGGGGCCAGACACTGAAGCTTTCTTT
>TRBD1|once|TRBJ1-1|15|TRBV27
CASSSIQGVGTEAFF
TGTGCCAGCAGTTCCATACAGGGGGTGGGCACTGAAGCTTTCTTT
>TRBD2|few|TRBJ2-5|16|TRBV6-2/TRBV6-3
CASSYGAGTFKETQYF
TGTGCCAGCAGTTACGGAGCGGGGACGTTCAAAGAGACCCAGTACTTC